This T cell receptor beta chain was captured by sequencing in a study of blood T cell repertoires in COVID-19. Sequenced by immunoSEQ multiplex PCR; TCRdb stores in-frame clones only, minus some. The data show around 300,000 clones, with around nine tenths seen just once and approximately 2.4% held by the top ten. CDR1 is SGHNT, CDR2 YYREEE, per germline (reference sequence). This CDR3 is 14 amino acids long. V dropped 6 bases and J dropped 7; count of bases not matched to a gene: 9. Sequences were obtained from PBMCs or T cells enriched from blood (not recorded which). J is TRBJ2-1 and V is TRBV5-4; 8 bases are shared with TRBD1. The clonotype originates from a woman aged 18-35 years who had recovered from COVID-19. The CDR3 region is CASINPQGGNEQFF. The CDR3 DNA is TGTGCCAGCATTAACCCACAGGGGGGAAATGAGCAGTTCTTC.